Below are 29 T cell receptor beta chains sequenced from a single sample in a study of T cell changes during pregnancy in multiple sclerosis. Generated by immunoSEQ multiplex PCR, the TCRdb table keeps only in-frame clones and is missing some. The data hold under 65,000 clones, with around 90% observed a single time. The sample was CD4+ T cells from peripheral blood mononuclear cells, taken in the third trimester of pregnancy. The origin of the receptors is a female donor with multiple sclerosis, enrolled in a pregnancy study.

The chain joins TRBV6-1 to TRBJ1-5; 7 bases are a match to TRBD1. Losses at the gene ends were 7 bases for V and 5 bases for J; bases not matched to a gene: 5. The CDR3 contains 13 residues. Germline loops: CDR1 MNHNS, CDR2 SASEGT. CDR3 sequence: CASIQGWDQPQHF. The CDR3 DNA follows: TGTGCCAGCATACAGGGGTGGGATCAGCCCCAGCATTTT.

The CDR3 loop is CASSLGLDNEQFF. Written as DNA, the CDR3 is TGTGCCAGCAGCTTGGGACTGGACAATGAGCAGTTCTTC. The genes are TRBV7-8 and TRBJ2-1; tentative D call: TRBD2 (6 bases). Per the germline V gene, CDR1 is SGHVS and CDR2 is FQNEAQ. V was shortened by 3 bases and J by 5 bases, with 8 bases between the two germline ends. The CDR3 is 13 amino acids.

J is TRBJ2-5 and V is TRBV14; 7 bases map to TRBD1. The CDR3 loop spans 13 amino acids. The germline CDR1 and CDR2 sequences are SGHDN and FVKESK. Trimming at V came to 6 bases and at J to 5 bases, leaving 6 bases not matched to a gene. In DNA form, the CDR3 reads TGTGCCAGCAGACCCACAGGGGTCGAGACCCAGTACTTC. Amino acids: CASRPTGVETQYF.

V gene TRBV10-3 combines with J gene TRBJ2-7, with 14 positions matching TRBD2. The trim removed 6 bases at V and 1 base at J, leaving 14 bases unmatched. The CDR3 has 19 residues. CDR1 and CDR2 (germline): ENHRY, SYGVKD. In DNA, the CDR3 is TGTGCCATCAGGGGGGCTACCGGGACTAGCGGGGGTGGGTCCTACGAGCAGTACTTC. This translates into CAIRGATGTSGGGSYEQYF.

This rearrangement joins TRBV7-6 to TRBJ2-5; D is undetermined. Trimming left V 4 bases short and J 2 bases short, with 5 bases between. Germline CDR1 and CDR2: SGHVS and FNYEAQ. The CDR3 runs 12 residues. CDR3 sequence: CASSSSQETQYF. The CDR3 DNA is TGTGCCAGCAGCTCGTCTCAAGAGACCCAGTACTTC.

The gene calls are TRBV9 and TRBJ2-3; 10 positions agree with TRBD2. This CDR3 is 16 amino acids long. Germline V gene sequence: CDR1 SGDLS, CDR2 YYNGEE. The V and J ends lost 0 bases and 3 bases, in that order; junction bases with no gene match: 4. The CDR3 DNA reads TGTGCCAGCAGCGTAGTCCAAGCGGGGGGGACAGATACGCAGTATTTT. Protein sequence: CASSVVQAGGTDTQYF.

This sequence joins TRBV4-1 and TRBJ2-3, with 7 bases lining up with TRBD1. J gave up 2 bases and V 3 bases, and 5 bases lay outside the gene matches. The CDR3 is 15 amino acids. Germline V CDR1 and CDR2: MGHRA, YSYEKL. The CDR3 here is CASSQHGTATDTQYF. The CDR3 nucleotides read TGCGCCAGCAGCCAGCACGGGACAGCCACAGATACGCAGTATTTT.

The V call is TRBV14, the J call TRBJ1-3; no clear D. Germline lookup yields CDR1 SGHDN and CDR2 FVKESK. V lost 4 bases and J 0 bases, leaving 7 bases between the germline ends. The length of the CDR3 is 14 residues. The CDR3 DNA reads TGTGCCAGCAGCCCTCCCCGCTCTGGAAACACCATATATTTT. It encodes CASSPPRSGNTIYF.

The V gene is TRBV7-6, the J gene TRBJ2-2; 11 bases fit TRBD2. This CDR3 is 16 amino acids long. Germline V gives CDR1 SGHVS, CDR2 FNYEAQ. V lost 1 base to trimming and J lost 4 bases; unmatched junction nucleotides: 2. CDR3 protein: CASSLGLAGSTGELFF. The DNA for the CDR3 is TGTGCCAGCAGCTTAGGACTAGCGGGATCCACCGGGGAGCTGTTTTTT. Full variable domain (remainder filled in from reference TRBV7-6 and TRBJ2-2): GAGVSQSPRYKVTKRGQDVALRCDPISGHVSLYWYRQALGQGPEFLTYFNYEAQQDKSGLPNDRFSAERPEGSISTLTIQRTEQRDSAMYRCASSLGLAGSTGELFFGEGSRLTVL.

The CDR3, as DNA: TGTGCCAGCTCCGGGACAGGGATTTTAGCCAAAAACATTCAGTACTTC. Amino acid sequence: CASSGTGILAKNIQYF. The J gene is TRBJ2-4, the V gene TRBV27, with 9 nucleotides matching TRBD1. Germline assignment: CDR1 MNHEY and CDR2 SMNVEV (reference sequence). CDR3 length equals 16 residues. The ends lost 8 bases at V and 0 bases at J; junction bases unmatched: 8.

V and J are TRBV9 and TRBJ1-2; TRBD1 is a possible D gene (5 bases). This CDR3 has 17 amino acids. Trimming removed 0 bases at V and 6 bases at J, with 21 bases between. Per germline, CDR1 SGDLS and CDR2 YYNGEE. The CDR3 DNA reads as TGTGCCAGCAGCGTAGGAGGCCCGGCGGGGGGAACGCATGGCTACACCTTC. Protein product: CASSVGGPAGGTHGYTF.

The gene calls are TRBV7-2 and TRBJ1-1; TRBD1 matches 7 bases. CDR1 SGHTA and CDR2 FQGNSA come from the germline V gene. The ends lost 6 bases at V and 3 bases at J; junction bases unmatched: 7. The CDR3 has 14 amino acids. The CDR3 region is CASRSYRGDTEAFF. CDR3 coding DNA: TGTGCCAGCAGATCGTACAGGGGCGACACTGAAGCTTTCTTT.

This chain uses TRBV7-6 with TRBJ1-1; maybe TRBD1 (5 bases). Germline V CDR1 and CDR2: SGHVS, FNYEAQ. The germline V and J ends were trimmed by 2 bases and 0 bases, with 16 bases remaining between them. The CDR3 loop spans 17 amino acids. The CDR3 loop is CASSLLAGPSMNTEAFF. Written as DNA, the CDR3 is TGTGCCAGCAGCTTACTTGCGGGGCCTTCCATGAACACTGAAGCTTTCTTT.

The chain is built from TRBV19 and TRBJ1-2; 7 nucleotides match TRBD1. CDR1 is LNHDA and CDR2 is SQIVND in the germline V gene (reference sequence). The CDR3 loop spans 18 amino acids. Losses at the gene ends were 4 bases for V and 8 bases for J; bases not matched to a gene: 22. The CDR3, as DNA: TGTGCCAGTAGTAAGGTAGAGACAGGGATAATCGGCTTCGGGGGCTACACCTTC. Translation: CASSKVETGIIGFGGYTF.

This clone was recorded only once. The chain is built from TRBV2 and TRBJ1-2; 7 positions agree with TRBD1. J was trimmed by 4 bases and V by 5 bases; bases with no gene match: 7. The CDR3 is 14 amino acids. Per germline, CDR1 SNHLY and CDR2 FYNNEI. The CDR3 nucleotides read TGTGCCAGCAGTCGACAGGGTGTTGGCTATGGCTACACCTTC. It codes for CASSRQGVGYGYTF.

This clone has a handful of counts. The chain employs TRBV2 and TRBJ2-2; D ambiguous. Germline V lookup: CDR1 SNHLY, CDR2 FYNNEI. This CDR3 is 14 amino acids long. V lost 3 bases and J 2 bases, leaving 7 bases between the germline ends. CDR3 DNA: TGTGCCAGCAGTGATAACAGAAACACCGGGGAGCTGTTTTTT. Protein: CASSDNRNTGELFF.

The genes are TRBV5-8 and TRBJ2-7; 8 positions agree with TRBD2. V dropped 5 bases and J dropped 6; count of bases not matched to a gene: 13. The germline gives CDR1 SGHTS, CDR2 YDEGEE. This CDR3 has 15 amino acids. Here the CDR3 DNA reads TGTGCCAGCAGTCGTTTAGCGGGGTTCAAGGGCGAGCAGTACTTC. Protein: CASSRLAGFKGEQYF.

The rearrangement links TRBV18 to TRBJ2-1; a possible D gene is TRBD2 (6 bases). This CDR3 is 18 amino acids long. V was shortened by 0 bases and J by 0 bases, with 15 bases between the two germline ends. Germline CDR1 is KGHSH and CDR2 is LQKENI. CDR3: CASSPPQRARGSYNEQFF. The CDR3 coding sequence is TGTGCCAGCTCACCACCCCAGCGGGCGCGGGGCTCCTACAATGAGCAGTTCTTC.

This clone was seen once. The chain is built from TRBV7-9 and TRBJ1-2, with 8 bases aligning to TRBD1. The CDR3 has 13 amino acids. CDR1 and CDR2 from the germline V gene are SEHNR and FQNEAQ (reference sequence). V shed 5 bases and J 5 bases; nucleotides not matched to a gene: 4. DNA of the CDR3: TGTGCCAGCAGCCCAGGACAGGGATATGGCTACACCTTC. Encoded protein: CASSPGQGYGYTF.

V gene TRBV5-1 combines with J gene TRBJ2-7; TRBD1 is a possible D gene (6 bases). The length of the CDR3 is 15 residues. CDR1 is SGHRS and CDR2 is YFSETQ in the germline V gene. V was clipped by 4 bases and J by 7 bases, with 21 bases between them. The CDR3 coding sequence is TGCGCCAGCAGCCGCGGACAGAGCGCGTTGGGGGAGCAGTACTTC. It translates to CASSRGQSALGEQYF.

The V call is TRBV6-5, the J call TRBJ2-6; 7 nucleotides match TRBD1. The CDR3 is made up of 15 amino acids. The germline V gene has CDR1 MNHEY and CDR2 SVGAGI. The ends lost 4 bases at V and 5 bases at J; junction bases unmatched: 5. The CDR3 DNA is TGTGCCAGCAGTTGGGGACAGTCCTGGGCCAACGTCCTGACTTTC. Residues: CASSWGQSWANVLTF.

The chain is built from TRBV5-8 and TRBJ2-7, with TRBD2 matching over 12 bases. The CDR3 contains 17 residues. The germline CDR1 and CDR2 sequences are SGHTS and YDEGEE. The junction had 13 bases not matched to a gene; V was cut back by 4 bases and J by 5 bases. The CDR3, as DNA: TGTGCCAGCAGCCCCACATTGACTAGCGGGGGATGGAACGAGCAGTACTTC. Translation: CASSPTLTSGGWNEQYF. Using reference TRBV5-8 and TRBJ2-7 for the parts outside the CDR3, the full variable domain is EAGVTQSPTHLIKTRGQQATLRCSPISGHTSVYWYQQALGLGLQFLLWYDEGEERNRGNFPPRFSGRQFPNYSSELNVNALELEDSALYLCASSPTLTSGGWNEQYFGPGTRLTVT.

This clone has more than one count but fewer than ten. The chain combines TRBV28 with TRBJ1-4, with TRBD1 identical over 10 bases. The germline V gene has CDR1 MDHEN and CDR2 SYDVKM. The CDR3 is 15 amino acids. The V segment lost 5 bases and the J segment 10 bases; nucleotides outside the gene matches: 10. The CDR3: CASSRQGADPGKLFF. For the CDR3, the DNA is TGTGCCAGCAGTCGACAGGGGGCTGACCCTGGAAAACTGTTTTTT. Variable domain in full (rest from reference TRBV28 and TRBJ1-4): DVKVTQSSRYLVKRTGEKVFLECVQDMDHENMFWYRQDPGLGLRLIYFSYDVKMKEKGDIPEGYSVSREKKERFSLILESASTNQTSMYLCASSRQGADPGKLFFGSGTQLSVL.

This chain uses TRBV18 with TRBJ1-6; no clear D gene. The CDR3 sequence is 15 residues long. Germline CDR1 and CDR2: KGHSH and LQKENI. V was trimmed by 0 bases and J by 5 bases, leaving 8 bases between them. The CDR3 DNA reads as TGTGCCAGCTCACCACCAGGAGGTGATAATTCACCCCTCCACTTT. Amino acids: CASSPPGGDNSPLHF.

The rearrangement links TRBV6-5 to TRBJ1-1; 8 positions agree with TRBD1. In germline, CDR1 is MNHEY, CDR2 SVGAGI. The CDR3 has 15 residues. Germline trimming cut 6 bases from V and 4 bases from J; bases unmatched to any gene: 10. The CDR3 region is CASRLLDRVGTEAFF. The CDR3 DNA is TGTGCCAGCAGGTTATTGGACAGGGTGGGCACTGAAGCTTTCTTT.

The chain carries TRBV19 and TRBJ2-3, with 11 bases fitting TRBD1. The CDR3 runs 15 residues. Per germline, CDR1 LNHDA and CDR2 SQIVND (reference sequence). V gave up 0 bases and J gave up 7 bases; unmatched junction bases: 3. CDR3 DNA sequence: TGTGCCAGTAGTATAGAGGGACAGGGGGGGAATACGCAGTATTTT. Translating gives CASSIEGQGGNTQYF.

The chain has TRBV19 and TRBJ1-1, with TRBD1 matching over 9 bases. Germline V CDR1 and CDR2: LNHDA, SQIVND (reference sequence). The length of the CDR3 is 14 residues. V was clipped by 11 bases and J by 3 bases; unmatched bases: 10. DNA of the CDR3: TGTGCCGGAAACAGGGGGCTGGATGACACTGAAGCTTTCTTT. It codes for CAGNRGLDDTEAFF.

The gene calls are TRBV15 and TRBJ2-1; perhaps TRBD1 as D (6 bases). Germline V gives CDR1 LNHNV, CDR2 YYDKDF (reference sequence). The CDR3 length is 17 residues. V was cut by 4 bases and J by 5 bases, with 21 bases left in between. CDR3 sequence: CATSKGLQGKFDNEQFF. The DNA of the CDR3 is TGTGCCACCAGCAAAGGCTTACAGGGCAAGTTTGACAATGAGCAGTTCTTC.

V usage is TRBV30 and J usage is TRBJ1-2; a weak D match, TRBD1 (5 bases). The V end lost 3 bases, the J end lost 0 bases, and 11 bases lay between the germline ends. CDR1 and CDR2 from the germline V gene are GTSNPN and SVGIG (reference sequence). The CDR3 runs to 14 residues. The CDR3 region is CAWRPRVANYGYTF. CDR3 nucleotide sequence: TGTGCCTGGAGGCCCAGGGTGGCTAACTATGGCTACACCTTC.